The present TCR beta chain was sequenced within a study of shared clonotypes between healthy human individuals. Study-level findings and limits: Enrolling few donors narrowed the genetic and exposure-history diversity that was represented. Sampling included only blood; tissue repertoires likely differ.

Looked up from germline, CDR1 is LNHDA and CDR2 is SQIVND (reference sequence). V lost 0 bases and J 5 bases, leaving 13 bases between the germline ends. CDR3 size: 15 residues. To note about this clone: Its antigen is still unknown.

Some clones are missing from TCRdb's copy, which holds only in-frame ones; the method was immunoSEQ multiplex PCR. The table shows under 650,000 clones, with almost 97% occurring only once. Donors comprised only Caucasian adults living in Nashville, Tennessee. The genes are TRBV19 and TRBJ1-2; D is unresolved. Sequenced: naive CD4+ T cells sorted from blood. Subset described: CD45RA+ positively selected. The receptor was derived from a young woman in good health. This CDR3 is CASSIDVNGLYGYTF. CDR3 nucleotide sequence: TGTGCCAGTAGTATAGATGTGAACGGACTATATGGCTACACCTTC.